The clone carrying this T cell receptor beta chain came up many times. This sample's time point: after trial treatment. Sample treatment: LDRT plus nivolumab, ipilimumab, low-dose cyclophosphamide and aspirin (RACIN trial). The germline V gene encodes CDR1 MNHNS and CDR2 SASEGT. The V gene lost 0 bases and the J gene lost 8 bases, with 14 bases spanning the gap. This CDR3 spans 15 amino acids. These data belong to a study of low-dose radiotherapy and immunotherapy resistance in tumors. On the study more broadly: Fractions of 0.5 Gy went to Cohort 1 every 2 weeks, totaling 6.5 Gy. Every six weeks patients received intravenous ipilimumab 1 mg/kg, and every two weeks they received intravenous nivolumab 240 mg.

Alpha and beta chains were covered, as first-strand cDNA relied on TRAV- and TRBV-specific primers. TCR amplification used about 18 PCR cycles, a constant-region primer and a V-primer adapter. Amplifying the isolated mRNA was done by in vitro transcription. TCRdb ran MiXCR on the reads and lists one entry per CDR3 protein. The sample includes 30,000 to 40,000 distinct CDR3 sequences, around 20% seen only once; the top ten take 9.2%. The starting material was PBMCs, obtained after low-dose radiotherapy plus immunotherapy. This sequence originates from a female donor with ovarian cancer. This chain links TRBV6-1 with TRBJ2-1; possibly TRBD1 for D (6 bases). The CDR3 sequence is CASSEAPGAVDEQFF. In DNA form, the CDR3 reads TGTGCCAGCAGTGAAGCGCCAGGGGCTGTGGATGAGCAGTTCTTC.